Below are 9 T cell receptor beta chains sequenced from a single sample in a study of neurological immune-mediated disorders. TCRdb fed the 5' RACE reads into MiXCR, producing one record per CDR3 protein. The sample holds around 70,000 distinct CDR3 sequences, roughly 4.9% seen once. The material sequenced was PBMCs. All receptors come from a woman aged 70-85 years with multiple sclerosis.

This clonotype has more than one count but fewer than ten. The junction departs from germline at one end; a sequencing error may be responsible. V gene TRBV5-1 combines with J gene TRBJ2-1; D perhaps matches TRBD2 (5 bases). The length of the CDR3 is 14 residues. CDR1 and CDR2 (germline): SGHRS, YFSETQ. CDR3 residues: CASRRARSFNEQFF. The CDR3 nucleotides are TGCGCCAGCAGGAGGGCCCGCTCCTTCAATGAGCAGTTCTTC.

In this sample, this clonotype turned up many times. V and J are TRBV7-9 and TRBJ2-5; 10 nucleotides agree with TRBD1. Losses at the gene ends were 4 bases for V and 2 bases for J; bases not matched to a gene: 4. The CDR3 sequence is 15 residues long. Germline CDR1 is SEHNR and CDR2 is FQNEAQ (reference sequence). The DNA for the CDR3 is TGTGCCAGCAGCTCCCGGGACAGGGGACAAGAGACCCAGTACTTC. Translated: CASSSRDRGQETQYF.

This clonotype was picked up many times. The chain has TRBV5-1 and TRBJ2-5; possibly TRBD2 for D (6 bases). CDR3 length: 14 residues. With 3 bases removed from V and 0 bases from J, the gap between germline ends came to 9 bases. CDR1 and CDR2 (germline): SGHRS, YFSETQ. The CDR3 DNA reads TGCGCCAGCAGCTACGGAGGGCACCAAGAGACCCAGTACTTC. Protein sequence: CASSYGGHQETQYF. Complete variable domain (other parts from reference TRBV5-1 and TRBJ2-5): KAGVTQTPRYLIKTRGQQVTLSCSPISGHRSVSWYQQTPGQGLQFLFEYFSETQRNKGNFPGRFSGRQFSNSRSEMNVSTLELGDSALYLCASSYGGHQETQYFGPGTRLLVL.

This clonotype was counted between two and nine times. V is TRBV6-1 and J is TRBJ2-2; 12 bases map to TRBD2. The junction had 8 bases not matched to a gene; V was cut back by 6 bases and J by 6 bases. Germline assignment: CDR1 MNHNS and CDR2 SASEGT. This CDR3 spans 16 amino acids. CDR3 bases: TGTGCCAGCAGCCTAAGACTAGCGGGAGTGGCCGGGGAGCTGTTTTTT. It encodes CASSLRLAGVAGELFF.

This clonotype was seen more than once but under ten times. The chain links TRBV5-6 to TRBJ2-7; 11 bases are shared with TRBD2. This CDR3 contains 15 residues. Germline lookup yields CDR1 SGHDT and CDR2 YYEEEE. Trimming took 4 bases from V and 1 from J; bases not matched to a gene: 4. CDR3 nucleotide sequence: TGTGCCAGCAGCAAGGGGACTAGCGGTTCCTACGAGCAGTACTTC. This gives the protein CASSKGTSGSYEQYF.

In its sample, this clonotype was seen many times. The J gene is TRBJ2-1, the V gene TRBV7-2, with a tentative D call TRBD1 (5 bases). Trimming pared 6 bases from V and 1 base from J, leaving 13 bases between. Looked up from germline, CDR1 is SGHTA and CDR2 is FQGNSA. This CDR3 spans 15 amino acids. CDR3 sequence reads: CASRRTGLSYNEQFF. In nucleotides, the CDR3 is TGTGCCAGCAGGAGAACAGGTCTTTCCTACAATGAGCAGTTCTTC.

Written as DNA, the CDR3 is TGTGCCAGCAGTTCCCTTGACAGGGACGGCGGCTACACCTTC. Protein product: CASSSLDRDGGYTF. This sequence joins TRBV14 and TRBJ1-2, with 7 bases matching TRBD1. Trimming at V came to 6 bases and at J to 8 bases, leaving 12 bases not matched to a gene. Germline-derived CDR1 and CDR2 are SGHDN and FVKESK. The CDR3 runs to 14 residues.

This clonotype has ten or more counts. The chain carries TRBV14 and TRBJ2-1, with D tentatively TRBD1 (5 bases). The CDR3 totals 13 residues. V was clipped by 0 bases and J by 11 bases, with 11 bases between them. Germline V gives CDR1 SGHDN, CDR2 FVKESK. The CDR3 DNA sequence: TGTGCCAGCAGCCAAGATGGGGCGGCCCAGCAGTTCTTC. Its protein is CASSQDGAAQQFF.

Only one count was recorded for this clonotype. The chain couples TRBV3-1 to TRBJ1-3; no firm D call. Between the trimmed V and J ends, which lost 2 bases and 0 bases, there was a span of 11 bases. Germline CDR1 reads LGHDT; CDR2 reads YNNKEL (reference sequence). The CDR3 consists of 16 residues. CDR3 coding DNA: TGTGCCAGCAGCCAACGGGTAGGAACCTCTGGAAACACCATATATTTT. This translates into CASSQRVGTSGNTIYF. The full variable domain, completed using reference TRBV3-1 and TRBJ1-3, is DTAVSQTPKYLVTQMGNDKSIKCEQNLGHDTMYWYKQDSKKFLKIMFSYNNKELIINETVPNRFSPKSPDKAHLNLHINSLELGDSAVYFCASSQRVGTSGNTIYFGEGSWLTVV.